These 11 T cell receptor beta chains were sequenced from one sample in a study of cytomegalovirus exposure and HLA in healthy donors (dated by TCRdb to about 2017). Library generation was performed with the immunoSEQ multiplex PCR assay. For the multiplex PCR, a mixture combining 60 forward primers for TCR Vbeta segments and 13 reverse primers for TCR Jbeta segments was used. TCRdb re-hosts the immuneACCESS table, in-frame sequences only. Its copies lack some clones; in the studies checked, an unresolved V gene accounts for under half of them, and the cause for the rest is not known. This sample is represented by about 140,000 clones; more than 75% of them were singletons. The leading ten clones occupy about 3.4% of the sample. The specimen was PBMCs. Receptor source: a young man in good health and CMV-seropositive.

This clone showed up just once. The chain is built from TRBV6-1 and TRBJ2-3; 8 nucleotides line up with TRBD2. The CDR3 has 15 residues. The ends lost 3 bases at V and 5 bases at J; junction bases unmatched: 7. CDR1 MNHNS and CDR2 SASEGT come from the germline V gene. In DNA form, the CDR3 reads TGTGCCAGCAGTGACTCGGGAGGGCGAGTAGATACGCAGTATTTT. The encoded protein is CASSDSGGRVDTQYF.

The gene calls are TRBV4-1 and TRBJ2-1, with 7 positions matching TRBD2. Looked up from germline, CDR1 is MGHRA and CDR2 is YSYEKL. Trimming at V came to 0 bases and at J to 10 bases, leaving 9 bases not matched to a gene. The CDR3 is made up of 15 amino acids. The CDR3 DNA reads TGCGCCAGCAGCCAAGATTGGGGGAGGGCGGAGGAGCAGTTCTTC. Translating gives CASSQDWGRAEEQFF.

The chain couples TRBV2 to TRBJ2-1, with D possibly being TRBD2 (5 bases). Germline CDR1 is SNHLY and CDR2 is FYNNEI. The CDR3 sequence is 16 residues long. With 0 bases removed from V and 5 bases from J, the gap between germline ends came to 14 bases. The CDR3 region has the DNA TGTGCCAGCAGTGAAGCCGAAGGAGGACTTAACAATGAGCAGTTCTTC. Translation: CASSEAEGGLNNEQFF.

CDR3 region: CASSRTAMNTEAFF. The DNA for the CDR3 is TGTGCCAGCAGTAGGACAGCCATGAACACTGAAGCTTTCTTT. The chain uses TRBV6-5 and TRBJ1-1, with a tentative D call TRBD1 (6 bases). This CDR3 region has 14 residues. From germline, CDR1 is MNHEY and CDR2 SVGAGI. The V gene lost 5 bases and the J gene lost 0 bases, with 10 bases spanning the gap.

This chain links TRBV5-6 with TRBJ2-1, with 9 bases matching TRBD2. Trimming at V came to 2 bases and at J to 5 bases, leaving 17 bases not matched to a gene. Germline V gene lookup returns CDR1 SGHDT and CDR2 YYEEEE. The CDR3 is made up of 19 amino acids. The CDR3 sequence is CASSLDGLALHESNNEQFF. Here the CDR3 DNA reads TGTGCCAGCAGCTTAGATGGACTAGCGCTTCATGAGAGCAACAATGAGCAGTTCTTC.

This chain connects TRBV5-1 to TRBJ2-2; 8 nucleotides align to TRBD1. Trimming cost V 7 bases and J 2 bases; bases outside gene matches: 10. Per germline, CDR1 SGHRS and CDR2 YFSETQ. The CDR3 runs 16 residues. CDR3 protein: CASALNRGANTGELFF. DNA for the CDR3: TGCGCCAGCGCCTTGAACAGGGGGGCCAACACCGGGGAGCTGTTTTTT.

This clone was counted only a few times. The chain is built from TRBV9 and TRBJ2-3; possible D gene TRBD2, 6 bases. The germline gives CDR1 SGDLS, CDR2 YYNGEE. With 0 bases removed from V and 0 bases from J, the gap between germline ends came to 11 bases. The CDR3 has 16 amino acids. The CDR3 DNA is TGTGCCAGCAGCGTAGAGGGCGGGACTAGCACAGATACGCAGTATTTT. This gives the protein CASSVEGGTSTDTQYF.

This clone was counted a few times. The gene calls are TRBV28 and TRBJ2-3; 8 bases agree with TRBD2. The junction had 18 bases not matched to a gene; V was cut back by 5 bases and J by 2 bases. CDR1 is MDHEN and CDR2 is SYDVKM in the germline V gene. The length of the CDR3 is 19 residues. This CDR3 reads CASSAPGGRSPRPTDTQYF. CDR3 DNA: TGTGCCAGCAGTGCCCCGGGCGGGAGGTCCCCCCGCCCCACAGATACGCAGTATTTT.

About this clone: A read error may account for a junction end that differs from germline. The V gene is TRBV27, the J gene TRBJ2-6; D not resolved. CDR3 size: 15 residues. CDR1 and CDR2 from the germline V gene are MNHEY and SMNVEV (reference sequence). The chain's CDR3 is CASTLQSSGANVLTF. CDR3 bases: TGTGCCAGCACTTTACAGTCCTCTGGGGCCAACGTCCTGACTTTC.

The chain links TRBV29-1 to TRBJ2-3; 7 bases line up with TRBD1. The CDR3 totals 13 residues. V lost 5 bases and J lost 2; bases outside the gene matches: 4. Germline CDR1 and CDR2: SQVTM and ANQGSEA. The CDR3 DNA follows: TGCAGCGTTACCGGGACAGTCACAGATACGCAGTATTTT. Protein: CSVTGTVTDTQYF.

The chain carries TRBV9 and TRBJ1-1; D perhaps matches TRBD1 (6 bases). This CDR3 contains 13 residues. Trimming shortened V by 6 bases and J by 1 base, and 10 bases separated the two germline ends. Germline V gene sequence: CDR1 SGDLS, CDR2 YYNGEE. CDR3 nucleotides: TGTGCCAGCACGCGGGGGCAGAACACTGAAGCTTTCTTT. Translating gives CASTRGQNTEAFF.